The 2 T cell receptor beta chains reported below all come from one sample, sequenced in a study of lymphopenia after photon versus proton radiotherapy. The data were produced by immunoSEQ multiplex PCR, yet TCRdb's version contains in-frame clones alone and is incomplete. The sample consists of some 42,000 clones, about four fifths of them appearing once. Sequencing used peripheral blood, obtained from a patient treated with proton-based radiotherapy. Receptor source: an older woman with pancreatic cancer.

This chain uses TRBV28 with TRBJ2-5; no firm D call. Trimming took off 6 bases at V and 5 bases at J, with 19 bases between the two ends. Germline-derived CDR1 and CDR2 are MDHEN and SYDVKM. The CDR3 runs 15 residues. The CDR3 region is CASSLSMGQRETQYF. Here the CDR3 DNA reads TGTGCCAGCAGCCTATCGATGGGCCAACGGGAGACCCAGTACTTC.

This CDR3 is CASSPDIAGVGNEQFF. CDR3 nucleotide sequence: TGCGCCAGCAGCCCCGACATAGCGGGAGTAGGCAATGAGCAGTTCTTC. The V call is TRBV4-3, the J call TRBJ2-1; 9 bases fit TRBD2. The CDR3 spans 16 residues. With 4 bases clipped from V and 6 bases from J, the junction kept 10 bases outside the gene matches. Germline V gene sequence: CDR1 LGHNA, CDR2 YSLEER.